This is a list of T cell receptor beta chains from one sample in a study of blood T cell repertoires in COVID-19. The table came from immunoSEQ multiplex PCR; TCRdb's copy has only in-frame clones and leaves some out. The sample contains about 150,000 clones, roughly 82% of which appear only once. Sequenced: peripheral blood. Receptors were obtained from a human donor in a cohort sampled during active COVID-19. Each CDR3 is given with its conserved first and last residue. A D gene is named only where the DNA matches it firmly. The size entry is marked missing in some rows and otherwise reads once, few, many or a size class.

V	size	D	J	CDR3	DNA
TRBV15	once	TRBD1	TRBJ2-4	CATSSRDRGWDIQYF	TGTGCCACCAGCAGCCGGGACAGGGGATGGGACATTCAGTACTTC
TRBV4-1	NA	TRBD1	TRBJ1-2	CASSQERAGGYGYTF	TGCGCCAGCAGCCAAGAAAGAGCAGGGGGATATGGCTACACCTTC
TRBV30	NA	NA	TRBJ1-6	CAWAGSRNSPLHF	TGTGCCTGGGCAGGGTCGAGAAATTCACCCCTCCACTTT
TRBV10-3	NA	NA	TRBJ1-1	CAISDFPDTEAFF	TGTGCCATCAGTGACTTCCCGGACACTGAAGCTTTCTTT
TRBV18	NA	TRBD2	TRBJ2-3	CASSPRTSGSVGDTQYF	TGTGCCAGCTCACCACGGACTAGCGGGAGTGTTGGAGATACGCAGTATTTT
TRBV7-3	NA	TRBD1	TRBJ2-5	CASSAEQGLGETQYF	TGTGCCAGCAGCGCGGAACAGGGGCTCGGGGAGACCCAGTACTTC
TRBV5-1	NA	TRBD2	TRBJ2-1	CASSPSGGAVNEQFF	TGCGCCAGCAGCCCGAGCGGGGGAGCGGTCAATGAGCAGTTCTTC
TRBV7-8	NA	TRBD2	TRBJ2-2	CASSSARLISGRASGELFF	TGTGCCAGCAGCTCCGCGCGCCTAATTAGCGGGAGGGCCTCCGGGGAGCTGTTTTTT
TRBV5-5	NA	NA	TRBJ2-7	CASTMAPGGLSSYEQYF	TGTGCCAGCACCATGGCCCCCGGGGGTCTAAGCTCCTACGAGCAGTACTTC
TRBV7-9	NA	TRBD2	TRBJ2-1	CASSPGGTSGRRGEQFF	TGTGCCAGCAGCCCTGGGGGTACTAGCGGGAGAAGGGGCGAGCAGTTCTTC
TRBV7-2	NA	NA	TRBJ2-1	CASSLEHDNEQFF	TGTGCCAGCAGCTTAGAACATGACAATGAGCAGTTCTTC
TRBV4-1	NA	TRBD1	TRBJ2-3	CATSQGAGADTQYF	TGCGCCACTTCGCAGGGGGCTGGGGCAGATACGCAGTATTTT
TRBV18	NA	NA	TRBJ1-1	CASSPNTGQVNTEAFF	TGTGCCAGCTCACCAAACACCGGCCAGGTGAACACTGAAGCTTTCTTT
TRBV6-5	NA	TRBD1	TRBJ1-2	CATKQGDNYGYTF	TGTGCCACAAAGCAGGGGGATAACTATGGCTACACCTTC
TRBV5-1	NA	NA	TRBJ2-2	CASSLGGPQHGELFF	TGCGCCAGCAGCTTGGGCGGCCCCCAACACGGGGAGCTGTTTTTT
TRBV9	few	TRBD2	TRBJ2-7	CASSVASGGAEEQYF	TGTGCCAGCAGCGTAGCTAGCGGGGGGGCCGAGGAGCAGTACTTC
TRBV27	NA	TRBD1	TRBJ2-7	CASSSGGNEQYF	TGTGCCAGCAGTTCAGGGGGTAACGAGCAGTACTTC
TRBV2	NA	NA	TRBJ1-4	CASNLALTANEKLFF	TGTGCCAGCAATCTAGCCCTCACGGCTAATGAAAAACTGTTTTTT
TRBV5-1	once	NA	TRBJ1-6	CASSLLLQDSPLHF	TGCGCCAGCAGCTTGTTGCTACAGGATTCACCCCTCCACTTT
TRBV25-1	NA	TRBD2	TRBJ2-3	CASSDSGRAGTDTQYF	TGTGCCAGCAGTGATAGCGGGAGGGCGGGTACAGATACGCAGTATTTT
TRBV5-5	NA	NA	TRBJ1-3	CASSLVGGGSGNTIYF	TGTGCCAGCAGCTTGGTGGGGGGAGGATCTGGAAACACCATATATTTT
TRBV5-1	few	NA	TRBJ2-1	CASSLELNEQFF	TGCGCCAGCAGCTTGGAACTGAATGAGCAGTTCTTC
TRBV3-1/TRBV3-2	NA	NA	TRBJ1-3	CASSPLSSGNTIYF	TGTGCCAGTTCCCCGCTGAGCTCTGGAAACACCATATATTTT
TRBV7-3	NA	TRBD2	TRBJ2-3	CASSPRLAGGTDTQYF	TGTGCCAGCAGCCCTCGACTAGCGGGCGGCACAGATACGCAGTATTTT